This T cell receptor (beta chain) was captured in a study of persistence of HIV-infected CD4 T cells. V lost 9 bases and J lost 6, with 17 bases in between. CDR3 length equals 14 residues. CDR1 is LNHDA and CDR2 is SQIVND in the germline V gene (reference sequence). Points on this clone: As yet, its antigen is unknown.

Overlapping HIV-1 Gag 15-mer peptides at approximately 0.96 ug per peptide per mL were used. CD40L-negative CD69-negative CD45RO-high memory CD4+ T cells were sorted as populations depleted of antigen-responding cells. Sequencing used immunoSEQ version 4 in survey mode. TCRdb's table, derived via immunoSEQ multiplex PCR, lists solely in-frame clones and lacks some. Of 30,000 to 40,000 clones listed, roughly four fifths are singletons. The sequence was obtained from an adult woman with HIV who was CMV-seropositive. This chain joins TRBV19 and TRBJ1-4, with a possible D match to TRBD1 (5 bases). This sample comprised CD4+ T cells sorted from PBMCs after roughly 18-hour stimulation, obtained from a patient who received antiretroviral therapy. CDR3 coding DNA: TGTGCCAGCCAAAGGACATCCCCTGATGAAAAACTGTTTTTT. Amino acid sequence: CASQRTSPDEKLFF. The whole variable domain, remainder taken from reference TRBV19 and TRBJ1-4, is DGGITQSPKYLFRKEGQNVTLSCEQNLNHDAMYWYRQDPGQGLRLIYYSQIVNDFQKGDIAEGYSVSREKKESFPLTVTSAQKNPTAFYLCASQRTSPDEKLFFGSGTQLSVL.